Included here is one TCR beta chain sequence, with context. Authors' methods: Reference gene primer amplification gave nucleated cell count estimates. Produced via immunoSEQ multiplex PCR; TCRdb's table is partial and in-frame only. D and trimming come from the DNA, and the V and J calls and clone size come from that table. Of hundreds of thousands of clones listed, 87% were seen once; the top ten hold less than 1.6%. This entry is derived from a study of blood T cell repertoires in COVID-19. Study-level information: Spain, Italy and the United States supplied samples that represented acute and convalescent COVID-19. PBMCs, B-cell-depleted T cells, or T cells were the source of the cDNA or gDNA that made up the material.

The germline V gene has CDR1 SGHNT and CDR2 YYREEE (reference sequence). Trimming at V came to 4 bases and at J to 3 bases, leaving 8 bases not matched to a gene. This CDR3 has 15 residues. The rearrangement uses TRBV5-4 and TRBJ1-2, with TRBD1 matching over 8 bases. The TCR comes from a woman in her thirties or forties who had recovered from COVID-19. The sample consisted of peripheral blood. The chain's CDR3 is CASSPLGTGDYGYTF. In DNA form, the CDR3 reads TGTGCCAGCAGCCCTTTGGGGACAGGAGACTATGGCTACACCTTC.